The clone carrying this T cell receptor beta chain was counted only a few times. Its target is not known. A second PCR of 7 to 11 cycles used a sample-barcoded 5' primer and a J-beta primer mix. TCRdb fed the 5' RACE reads into MiXCR, producing one record per CDR3 protein. The sample has about 1.4 million distinct CDR3 sequences, approximately 63% seen once. This specimen belongs to a study of blood T cells in healthy people across ages. Overall study context: Researchers report that template switching captured about one barcoded beta molecule per two T cells.

This CDR3 is 13 amino acids long. Germline V gene sequence: CDR1 SGHTA, CDR2 FQGNSA. Losses at the gene ends were 5 bases for V and 4 bases for J; bases not matched to a gene: 5. Study results and limitations: The percentage of naive T cells correlated strongly with TCR beta diversity.

V is TRBV7-2 and J is TRBJ2-7; 7 bases match TRBD2. The sequencing sample was made of blood. This TCR was recovered from a man aged 18 to 29 in good health. CDR3 in amino acids: CASSHTGGYEQYF. The CDR3 nucleotides are TGTGCCAGCAGCCATACGGGGGGTTACGAGCAGTACTTC.